The clone carrying this TCR beta chain was seen more than once but under ten times. The antigen is undetermined. The source of the sample is a study of post-analysis software for immune sequencing data. Presence of unique molecular identifiers characterized the TCR beta cDNA libraries. TCRdb passed the PCR reads through MiXCR, listing each CDR3 protein once. The profile covers hundreds of thousands of distinct CDR3 sequences, with roughly three fifths appearing a single time and approximately 10% taken by the ten largest. In germline, CDR1 is DFQATT, CDR2 SNEGSKA (reference sequence). The CDR3 length is 15 residues. The ends were cut back, 3 bases at V and 8 bases at J, with 20 bases in the middle. Whole-study findings and limits: The five TRBV segments detected at higher frequency in patients than in controls included TRBV5-6, TRBV5-1 and TRBV20-1.

Sequencing was done on a sample of blood. This TCR derives from a girl aged 2-9 years with multiple sclerosis. The V and J genes are TRBV20-1 and TRBJ2-1; the D gene is possibly TRBD2 (6 bases). For the CDR3, the DNA is TGCAGTGCTAGGCCACCGGGACTGGGAGTTTATGAGCAGTTCTTC. This codes for CSARPPGLGVYEQFF.